The clone carrying this TCR beta chain was detected only a few times. Its antigen is as yet unknown. Profiling relied on immunoSEQ multiplex PCR, and the TCRdb table lists in-frame clones only, not all of them. The sample lists under 200,000 clones, more than 75% seen once, with 0.75% to 1% in the top ten. The sample comes from a study of T cell responses to AZD1222 COVID-19 vaccine. Points from the study as a whole: Close to half of all spike-specific TCRs reportedly target regions of the variants that are unmutated.

Germline lookup yields CDR1 WNHNN and CDR2 SYGVQD (reference sequence). The CDR3 loop spans 15 amino acids. The V segment lost 2 bases and the J segment 5 bases; nucleotides outside the gene matches: 5. The sequencing here drew on peripheral blood, taken on day 0 of AZD1222 vaccination. The J gene is TRBJ2-3, the V gene TRBV10-1; 9 bases are a match to TRBD2. This clonotype was obtained from an adult in good health. The CDR3 DNA reads TGCGCCAGCAGTGAGAGAGCGGGAGGAGAAGATACGCAGTATTTT. Residues: CASSERAGGEDTQYF.